This entry lists 20 T cell receptor beta chains sequenced from one sample in a study of blood T cell repertoires in COVID-19. Assay: immunoSEQ multiplex PCR; the TCRdb copy retains only in-frame clones and omits some. The sample records 200,000 to 300,000 clones, approximately 90% being singletons. Input material: PBMCs or T cells enriched from blood (not recorded which). These receptors came from a woman aged 25 to 45 who had recovered from COVID-19.

This clone has just one count. This chain uses TRBV5-4 with TRBJ1-1, with a possible D match to TRBD1 (6 bases). There are 15 residues in the CDR3. The V end was cut by 4 bases, the J end by 4 bases, with 17 bases between. Per germline, CDR1 SGHNT and CDR2 YYREEE (reference sequence). The DNA of the CDR3 is TGTGCCAGCAGCCCCCAAACAGGGAAAGGCACTGAAGCTTTCTTT. As protein: CASSPQTGKGTEAFF.

This clone was detected ten times or more. V usage is TRBV6-1 and J usage is TRBJ2-1, with 11 bases identical to TRBD1. Losses at the gene ends were 3 bases for V and 1 base for J; bases not matched to a gene: 5. Germline V gives CDR1 MNHNS, CDR2 SASEGT. This CDR3 is built from 17 residues. CDR3 bases: TGTGCCAGCAGTGAGGGGACAGGGGGGAGGTCCTACAATGAGCAGTTCTTC. Its translation is CASSEGTGGRSYNEQFF.

This clone was recorded once. V is TRBV27 and J is TRBJ2-1; 9 bases are shared with TRBD2. This CDR3 contains 17 residues. Trimming cost V 5 bases and J 6 bases; bases outside gene matches: 14. Germline loops: CDR1 MNHEY, CDR2 SMNVEV (reference sequence). This CDR3 reads CASSTTTTGLAFNEQFF. The CDR3, as DNA: TGTGCCAGCAGTACTACCACTACGGGACTAGCTTTCAATGAGCAGTTCTTC.

The CDR3 DNA sequence: TGCGCCAGCAGCTTGGAGCCAGCGGGAGATCAAGAGACCCAGTACTTC. Translated, it gives CASSLEPAGDQETQYF. This chain links TRBV5-1 with TRBJ2-5, with 8 positions matching TRBD2. The germline V gene encodes CDR1 SGHRS and CDR2 YFSETQ. This CDR3 has 16 residues. The junction had 6 bases not matched to a gene; V was cut back by 0 bases and J by 2 bases.

The chain carries TRBV30 and TRBJ1-4, with D possibly TRBD1 on 6 matching bases. The V and J ends lost 3 bases and 1 base respectively, with 24 bases between them. The V gene's germline CDR1 is GTSNPN and CDR2 SVGIG (reference sequence). The CDR3 contains 19 residues. DNA for the CDR3: TGTGCCTGGAGCGATACCCAGGGGATGGAGATACGAACTAATGAAAAACTGTTTTTT. Its protein product is CAWSDTQGMEIRTNEKLFF.

V is TRBV19 and J is TRBJ2-3, with unresolved D. Germline values: CDR1 LNHDA, CDR2 SQIVND (reference sequence). The CDR3 length is 13 residues. V lost 3 bases and J 12 bases, leaving 16 bases between the germline ends. CDR3 coding DNA: TGTGCCAGTAGTATGGGCAGTACGTTTCCCCAGTATTTT. Amino acids: CASSMGSTFPQYF.

Only a few counts were recorded for this clone. The chain links TRBV28 to TRBJ1-2, with D unclear. Looked up from germline, CDR1 is MDHEN and CDR2 is SYDVKM. V was cut by 4 bases and J by 4 bases, with 4 bases left in between. CDR3 length equals 11 residues. In DNA, the CDR3 is TGTGCCAGCAGTTCCTCCTATGGCTACACCTTC. It codes for CASSSSYGYTF.

This clone turned up a few times. V gene TRBV7-3 combines with J gene TRBJ1-2, with 7 positions matching TRBD1. V shed 2 bases, J shed 0 bases, and the junction held 6 bases outside the gene matches. Germline assignment: CDR1 SGHTA and CDR2 FQGTGA. The CDR3 covers 16 residues. Written as DNA, the CDR3 is TGTGCCAGCAGCTTAGGAGGGACAGAAGCTAACTATGGCTACACCTTC. Protein: CASSLGGTEANYGYTF.

This clone occurred a few times. The rearrangement uses TRBV18 and TRBJ1-4, with D unclear. This CDR3 spans 14 amino acids. Germline CDR1 reads KGHSH; CDR2 reads LQKENI. V lost 3 bases, J lost 3 bases, and 8 bases lay in between. CDR3 sequence: CASSPGGANEKLFF. CDR3 nucleotides: TGTGCCAGCTCACCCGGCGGCGCTAATGAAAAACTGTTTTTT.

In this sample, this clone turned up once. CDR3 DNA sequence: TGTGCCAGCAGCTCCCAGACAGGTTCCTCTGGAAACACCATATATTTT. It specifies CASSSQTGSSGNTIYF. The chain links TRBV16 to TRBJ1-3; D is perhaps TRBD1 (6 bases). Germline CDR1 KGHSY, CDR2 FQNENV. The CDR3 extends over 16 amino acids. Trimming removed 5 bases from V and 0 bases from J, with 14 bases in between.

This chain connects TRBV13 to TRBJ2-7, with TRBD2 identical over 10 bases. From germline, CDR1 is PRHDT and CDR2 FYEKMQ (reference sequence). CDR3 length: 14 amino acids. V trimming: 1 base; J trimming: 3 bases; junction bases outside the gene matches: 0. This CDR3 is CASSLASGSYEQYF. CDR3 bases: TGTGCCAGCAGCTTAGCTAGCGGGAGCTACGAGCAGTACTTC.

This chain joins TRBV28 and TRBJ1-1; 9 positions agree with TRBD1. This CDR3 contains 15 residues. V dropped 0 bases and J dropped 1; count of bases not matched to a gene: 0. CDR1 and CDR2 from the germline V gene are MDHEN and SYDVKM. CDR3 residues: CASSLWDRGNTEAFF. The CDR3 bases are TGTGCCAGCAGTTTATGGGACAGGGGGAACACTGAAGCTTTCTTT.

V usage is TRBV28 and J usage is TRBJ1-2; TRBD1 is a possible D gene (5 bases). The V end was cut by 4 bases, the J end by 2 bases, with 14 bases between. CDR3 size: 15 residues. The germline gives CDR1 MDHEN, CDR2 SYDVKM. CDR3 bases: TGTGCCAGCAGTTCCCCCGGGACTGGAAACTATGGCTACACCTTC. Translating gives CASSSPGTGNYGYTF.

This chain joins TRBV28 and TRBJ1-4; D gene uncertain. The CDR3 contains 11 residues. V lost 5 bases and J 7 bases, leaving 5 bases between the germline ends. In germline, CDR1 is MDHEN, CDR2 SYDVKM. The CDR3 nucleotides are TGTGCCAGCAGTACACCTGAAAAACTGTTTTTT. Translating it yields CASSTPEKLFF.

The chain couples TRBV29-1 to TRBJ1-6; maybe TRBD1 (6 bases). CDR3 length: 15 residues. Germline values: CDR1 SQVTM, CDR2 ANQGSEA. The V end was cut by 7 bases, the J end by 7 bases, with 20 bases between. The CDR3 loop is CSAAFQGMGNSPLHF. The DNA for the CDR3 is TGCAGCGCAGCCTTTCAGGGGATGGGAAATTCACCCCTCCACTTT.

The chain couples TRBV29-1 to TRBJ2-5; a weak D match, TRBD1 (5 bases). The CDR3 covers 14 residues. The germline V gene has CDR1 SQVTM and CDR2 ANQGSEA. Deletions cut 2 bases from V and 5 bases from J, with 15 bases between. The CDR3 loop reads CSVELPTDGETQYF. The CDR3 DNA reads as TGCAGCGTTGAACTTCCGACAGACGGGGAGACCCAGTACTTC.

The chain is built from TRBV19 and TRBJ1-4; D not certain. Germline-derived CDR1 and CDR2 are LNHDA and SQIVND (reference sequence). Trimming removed 0 bases from V and 7 bases from J, with 6 bases in between. The CDR3 length is 13 residues. The CDR3 loop reads CASSIDRGEKLFF. CDR3 nucleotide sequence: TGTGCCAGTAGTATAGATCGGGGTGAAAAACTGTTTTTT.

The chain combines TRBV28 with TRBJ1-5; D uncertain. The CDR3 loop spans 18 amino acids. Germline CDR1 is MDHEN and CDR2 is SYDVKM. V lost 5 bases and J 2 bases, leaving 22 bases between the germline ends. This CDR3 is CASSPDVYRSTGNQPQHF. CDR3 in DNA: TGTGCCAGCAGTCCCGATGTGTATCGGAGTACGGGCAATCAGCCCCAGCATTTT.

This sequence joins TRBV11-1 and TRBJ2-7; 9 bases map to TRBD2. Germline CDR1 reads SGHAT; CDR2 reads FQDESV (reference sequence). CDR3 length: 14 residues. Germline trimming cut 3 bases from V and 6 bases from J; bases unmatched to any gene: 6. This CDR3 is CASSFLSGSSEQYF. In nucleotides, the CDR3 is TGTGCCAGCAGCTTCCTTAGCGGGAGTTCCGAGCAGTACTTC.

There are a few counts of this clone. CDR3 bases: TGTGCCAGCAGCCTTCGGACAAGACCCACTGAAGCTTTCTTT. Translating gives CASSLRTRPTEAFF. The chain links TRBV14 to TRBJ1-1; the D gene is possibly TRBD1 (5 bases). V gave up 4 bases and J gave up 4 bases, with 13 bases separating them. CDR1 SGHDN and CDR2 FVKESK come from the germline V gene. This CDR3 contains 14 residues.